This T cell receptor (beta chain) was observed in a study of patients and donors after allogeneic stem cell transplantation. The V and J ends lost 2 bases and 0 bases respectively, with 11 bases between them. The germline CDR1 and CDR2 sequences are DFQATT and SNEGSKA (reference sequence). The CDR3 length is 14 residues. TCRdb reprocessed the RT-PCR reads via MiXCR and lists one record per CDR3 protein. The sample carries about a million distinct CDR3 sequences, roughly 18% recorded once. Sample: blood, either unsorted or a sorted T cell fraction (not recorded which). The clonotype comes from a human donor who was either an allogeneic HSCT recipient or a stem cell or donor lymphocyte infusion donor (not recorded which). It is not recorded whose cells these are; they may come from a transplant donor. The chain is built from TRBV20-1 and TRBJ2-7; D is uncertain. CDR3 DNA: TGCAGTGCTAGACTGCCCGGGTACTCCTACGAGCAGTACTTC. This gives the protein CSARLPGYSYEQYF.